The TCR beta chain described here comes from a study of a mutant IDH1 vaccine in newly diagnosed glioma. Study-wide results and limits: Changes in the top peripheral T cell clonotypes seemingly had no bearing on pseudoprogression.

Points on this clone: Its matching antigen is unknown.

The sample's time point: week 35, safety follow-up. Vaccination comprised doses that each held 300 ug of mutant IDH1 20-mer peptide, plus topical imiquimod. The method was immunoSEQ multiplex PCR; TCRdb's version includes in-frame clones alone and lacks a portion of them. The sample lists about 31,000 clones; roughly 86% were seen once. Germline CDR1 reads SGHRS; CDR2 reads YFSETQ. V was shortened by 0 bases and J by 0 bases, with 7 bases between the two germline ends. The CDR3 spans 14 residues. The chain employs TRBV5-1 and TRBJ2-7; no reliable D call. This TCR was recovered from a man aged 25 to 40 with glioma. Material: PBMCs, obtained from a glioma patient whose treatment included an IDH1 peptide vaccine. The CDR3 region has the DNA TGCGCCAGCAGCTTGGGGCCGAACTCCTACGAGCAGTACTTC. It yields the protein CASSLGPNSYEQYF. Full variable domain (rest looked up from reference TRBV5-1 and TRBJ2-7): KAGVTQTPRYLIKTRGQQVTLSCSPISGHRSVSWYQQTPGQGLQFLFEYFSETQRNKGNFPGRFSGRQFSNSRSEMNVSTLELGDSALYLCASSLGPNSYEQYFGPGTRLTVT.